Listed here are 8 T cell receptor beta chains from one sample, sequenced in a study of blood T cells in healthy people across ages. A second PCR of 7 to 11 cycles used a sample-barcoded 5' primer and a J-beta primer mix. Each CDR3 protein gets one entry after TCRdb re-called the 5' RACE reads with MiXCR. The sample records just under 750,000 distinct CDR3 sequences, over 20% being singletons. The material sequenced was blood. The receptors originated from a man between 65 and 80 years old in good health.

The chain carries TRBV27 and TRBJ1-1, with 7 bases fitting TRBD1. Trimming removed 5 bases from V and 4 bases from J; junction bases left unmatched: 10. The length of the CDR3 is 15 residues. Germline V lookup: CDR1 MNHEY, CDR2 SMNVEV (reference sequence). The CDR3 reads CASSEPRRGVTEAFF. CDR3 nucleotides: TGTGCCAGCAGTGAACCCCGCAGGGGGGTCACTGAAGCTTTCTTT.

This clonotype was counted between two and nine times. Written as DNA, the CDR3 is TGTGCCAGCAGCTTTGAGCGCGGGGAGCAGTTCTTC. Translating it yields CASSFERGEQFF. The chain joins TRBV7-2 to TRBJ2-1, with D possibly being TRBD2 (5 bases). CDR3 length: 12 residues. Germline lookup yields CDR1 SGHTA and CDR2 FQGNSA. Trimming stripped 3 bases from V and 10 bases from J, with 10 bases between.

The chain employs TRBV2 and TRBJ1-3, with D possibly TRBD1 on 5 matching bases. Germline V gene lookup returns CDR1 SNHLY and CDR2 FYNNEI. Trimming removed 4 bases from V and 7 bases from J, with 14 bases in between. The CDR3 length is 14 residues. Here the CDR3 DNA reads TGTGCCAGCAGTGCCCGCGGACAACTCAACACCATATATTTT. This translates into CASSARGQLNTIYF.

This clonotype was found a few times. The rearrangement uses TRBV5-1 and TRBJ2-5; weak D call: TRBD2 (6 bases). CDR1 and CDR2 from the germline V gene are SGHRS and YFSETQ. The CDR3 is made up of 15 amino acids. Trimming removed 1 base from V and 1 base from J, with 11 bases in between. The CDR3 region has the DNA TGCGCCAGCAGCTTGAATAGCGGATTCCAAGAGACCCAGTACTTC. The encoded protein is CASSLNSGFQETQYF.

There are a few counts of this clonotype. The J gene is TRBJ2-5, the V gene TRBV7-2; a weak D match, TRBD2 (5 bases). There are 14 residues in the CDR3. The germline CDR1 and CDR2 sequences are SGHTA and FQGNSA. The V and J ends lost 3 bases and 7 bases respectively, with 15 bases between them. The CDR3 loop is CASSFAGSSRTQYF. The CDR3 nucleotides read TGTGCCAGCAGCTTCGCGGGCAGTAGTAGGACCCAGTACTTC.

This clonotype occurred a few times. This rearrangement joins TRBV7-8 to TRBJ1-1; D is unclear. The CDR3 has 13 amino acids. Per the germline V gene, CDR1 is SGHVS and CDR2 is FQNEAQ. Trimming stripped 6 bases from V and 1 base from J, with 9 bases between. The chain's CDR3 is CASRPRANTEAFF. CDR3 sequence (DNA): TGTGCCAGCAGACCCCGAGCGAACACTGAAGCTTTCTTT.

The chain carries TRBV28 and TRBJ2-5; 7 positions match TRBD1. The CDR3 spans 15 residues. V gave up 6 bases and J gave up 5 bases; unmatched junction bases: 12. The germline V gene has CDR1 MDHEN and CDR2 SYDVKM. CDR3 sequence (DNA): TGTGCCAGCAGGCGCCCACAGGGGACGGGGGAGACCCAGTACTTC. It yields the protein CASRRPQGTGETQYF.

The chain carries TRBV20-1 and TRBJ2-2; 9 bases are shared with TRBD2. The CDR3 has 14 residues. The V and J ends lost 3 bases and 5 bases, in that order; junction bases with no gene match: 4. Germline assignment: CDR1 DFQATT and CDR2 SNEGSKA (reference sequence). CDR3: CSASPSGITGELFF. CDR3 coding DNA: TGCAGTGCTAGTCCTAGCGGGATTACCGGGGAGCTGTTTTTT.